The clone carrying this TCR beta chain was observed once. Profiled with immunoSEQ multiplex PCR; TCRdb holds only in-frame clones, not every one. Among just under 350,000 clones listed, 80% to 90% were seen once. The data were obtained in a study of blood T cell repertoires in COVID-19. The specimen sequenced was peripheral blood. This TCR was recovered from a woman aged 50 to 65 with COVID-19, enrolled during active disease.

The CDR3, as DNA: TGTGCCAGCTCACCACGGGGGAGGGCCTCCTACAATGAGCAGTTCTTC. This gives the protein CASSPRGRASYNEQFF. The genes are TRBV18 and TRBJ2-1; 7 bases align to TRBD2. The CDR3 loop spans 16 amino acids. The V gene's germline CDR1 is KGHSH and CDR2 LQKENI. V trimming: 1 base; J trimming: 0 bases; junction bases outside the gene matches: 3. The complete variable domain, with remaining parts taken from reference TRBV18 and TRBJ2-1, reads NAGVMQNPRHLVRRRGQEARLRCSPMKGHSHVYWYRQLPEEGLKFMVYLQKENIIDESGMPKERFSAEFPKEGPSILRIQQVVRGDSAAYFCASSPRGRASYNEQFFGPGTRLTVL.